This T cell receptor beta chain is drawn from a study of cytomegalovirus exposure and HLA in healthy donors. Study-level findings and limits: Sequence variants that were highly shared formed a cluster that was likely a sequencing artifact. TCR beta sequences reportedly predicted most subjects' HLA-A and HLA-B alleles accurately.

CDR1 is MDHEN and CDR2 is SYDVKM in the germline V gene. CDR3 length equals 13 residues. Unmatched junction bases numbered 6, after V lost 9 bases and J lost 5 bases. Note on this clone: Its antigen is not known.

A multiplex PCR was run with 60 Vbeta primers and 13 Jbeta primers. The repertoire was sequenced with immunoSEQ multiplex PCR; TCRdb's copy has only in-frame clones and lacks some. The table records around 120,000 clones, roughly 80% of them present only once. The V gene is TRBV28, the J gene TRBJ1-4, with 7 bases aligning to TRBD1. This sequence originates from a man aged 60 to 69 in good health and CMV-seropositive. The source material was PBMCs. The CDR3 nucleotides are TGTGCCAGAGGGGGACAGTTGAATGAAAAACTGTTTTTT. Translation gives CARGGQLNEKLFF.